This T cell receptor beta chain was documented in a study of identical twins. A universal primer site was added by template switching, and unique molecular identifiers were carried by the cDNA. MiXCR, applied by TCRdb to the 5' RACE reads, yields one record per CDR3 protein. Among 640,000 or so distinct CDR3 sequences listed, around 6.1% were seen once. This CDR3 spans 17 amino acids. CDR1 KGHDR and CDR2 SFDVKD come from the germline V gene. V lost 3 bases, J lost 7 bases, and 8 bases stayed unmatched. Each donor was a healthy Caucasian. The table lists this clonotype with many counts. Its antigen is not known. General study points: Out-of-frame beta sequences exhibited a weaker degree of excess twin sharing. Among monozygotic twins, out-of-frame TCR alpha sharing exceeded what models predicted.

Specimen: naive T cells sorted from blood. V and J are TRBV24-1 and TRBJ2-1; 13 positions agree with TRBD2. This receptor was taken from a man younger than 35 in good health. CDR3 loop: CATSDGLAGEVVNEQFF. Written as DNA, the CDR3 is TGTGCCACCAGTGATGGACTAGCGGGAGAGGTCGTTAATGAGCAGTTCTTC.